The 30 T cell receptor beta chains below were found in one sample sequenced in a study of monozygotic twins with inflammatory bowel disease. TCRdb reprocessed the 5' RACE reads and stores each CDR3 protein as one record, lacking DNA. The sample data list approximately 400,000 distinct CDR3 sequences. Sample: blood. All receptors come from a human donor with ulcerative colitis or Crohn's disease, or a healthy co-twin of an affected twin (not recorded which).

The rearrangement links TRBV7-6 to TRBJ2-7; TCRdb outputs TRBD1, but without DNA this stays unchecked. The CDR3 contains 14 residues. Germline CDR1 reads SGHVS; CDR2 reads FNYEAQ. The CDR3 loop is CASSSATGTYEQYF.

The chain's CDR3 is CASSPTGIGEQYF. The chain carries TRBV7-9 and TRBJ2-7; TCRdb proposes TRBD1, but this gene call is untestable without DNA. The CDR3 loop spans 13 amino acids. Per germline, CDR1 SEHNR and CDR2 FQNEAQ (reference sequence).

The chain is built from TRBV7-3 and TRBJ2-3. CDR1 and CDR2 from the germline V gene are SGHTA and FQGTGA. This CDR3 is 14 amino acids long. The CDR3 region is CASSSHLGTDTQYF. Together with reference TRBV7-3 and TRBJ2-3, the CDR3 gives the full variable domain: GAGVSQTPSNKVTEKGKYVELRCDPISGHTALYWYRQSLGQGPEFLIYFQGTGAADDSGLPNDRFFAVRPEGSVSTLKIQRTERGDSAVYLCASSSHLGTDTQYFGPGTRLTVL.

The V and J genes are TRBV27 and TRBJ2-7; TCRdb's D call of TRBD2 is untestable without DNA. The CDR3 totals 16 residues. Per the germline V gene, CDR1 is MNHEY and CDR2 is SMNVEV (reference sequence). CDR3 loop: CASSLDMLSEGYEQYF.

The V gene is TRBV18, the J gene TRBJ1-2. Germline CDR1 is KGHSH and CDR2 is LQKENI. CDR3 length: 13 amino acids. The CDR3 loop reads CASSPQNDYGYTF.

The chain links TRBV5-4 to TRBJ2-1; TCRdb lists TRBD2, though no DNA is available to test this call. Per the germline V gene, CDR1 is SGHNT and CDR2 is YYREEE (reference sequence). This CDR3 region has 15 residues. This CDR3 is CASSPGTRGTGEQFF.

The chain joins TRBV12-3 or TRBV12-4 to TRBJ2-2; TCRdb calls TRBD1, which cannot be checked without DNA. CDR3 length: 14 amino acids. This CDR3 is CASSRTGGTGELFF.

The rearrangement links TRBV20-1 to TRBJ2-7; TCRdb returns TRBD2, unconfirmable since there is no DNA. Germline CDR1 DFQATT, CDR2 SNEGSKA (reference sequence). The CDR3 sequence is 14 residues long. The CDR3 sequence: CSARPLGDGYEQYF.

The CDR3 loop is CSAKKLWTTGNEQFF. This chain joins TRBV20-1 and TRBJ2-1; the TRBD2 assignment by TCRdb is unverifiable without DNA. This CDR3 spans 15 amino acids. CDR1 is DFQATT and CDR2 is SNEGSKA in the germline V gene (reference sequence).

The chain uses TRBV5-1 and TRBJ2-1. Germline V gene lookup returns CDR1 SGHRS and CDR2 YFSETQ. This CDR3 is 15 amino acids long. CDR3 region: CASSDRRASYNEQFF.

J is TRBJ1-4 and V is TRBV4-1. The germline gives CDR1 MGHRA, CDR2 YSYEKL. This CDR3 comprises 14 residues. The CDR3 reads CASSQEATNEKLFF.

The chain couples TRBV9 to TRBJ2-3; TCRdb's assignment of TRBD1 cannot be checked, as there is no DNA. Germline CDR1 and CDR2: SGDLS and YYNGEE. This CDR3 is 19 amino acids long. The CDR3 sequence: CASSVVGGPVPPSTDTQYF.

V is TRBV25-1 and J is TRBJ1-2; TCRdb returns TRBD1, unconfirmable since there is no DNA. Germline V gene data show CDR1 as MGHDK and CDR2 as SYGVNS. There are 13 residues in the CDR3. CDR3 residues: CASSGQRGYGYTF.

The V and J genes are TRBV6-1 and TRBJ1-1; the D call from TCRdb, TRBD1, cannot be confirmed without DNA. Germline V gene data show CDR1 as MNHNS and CDR2 as SASEGT. This CDR3 has 14 residues. The CDR3 here is CASSPLTATTEAFF.

The chain is built from TRBV20-1 and TRBJ2-2. The CDR3 sequence is 11 residues long. The germline gives CDR1 DFQATT, CDR2 SNEGSKA (reference sequence). This CDR3 reads CSVQVTGELFF.

The chain carries TRBV29-1 and TRBJ1-2; TCRdb selects TRBD1, and the lack of DNA leaves this call unchecked. The CDR3 loop spans 12 amino acids. In germline, CDR1 is SQVTM, CDR2 ANQGSEA. The CDR3 spells CSVEAGGYGYTF.

The chain has TRBV10-3 and TRBJ2-3; lacking DNA, the TRBD1 call made by TCRdb goes unchecked. Germline V lookup: CDR1 ENHRY, CDR2 SYGVKD. The CDR3 spans 15 residues. The chain's CDR3 is CAISERGGSTDTQYF.

The rearrangement joins TRBV15 to TRBJ2-3. CDR1 is LNHNV, CDR2 YYDKDF, per germline (reference sequence). The CDR3 spans 12 residues. The CDR3 spells CATSRDYYTQYF.

J is TRBJ2-3 and V is TRBV9; TCRdb gives TRBD2 as the D gene, but with no DNA this cannot be confirmed. Germline assignment: CDR1 SGDLS and CDR2 YYNGEE. CDR3 length: 16 residues. The CDR3 spells CASSLPSGKRTDTQYF.

The chain uses TRBV27 and TRBJ1-1. CDR3 size: 13 residues. In germline, CDR1 is MNHEY, CDR2 SMNVEV (reference sequence). The CDR3 region is CAITTRVITGAFF.

This sequence joins TRBV5-1 and TRBJ2-3; as DNA is missing, the TRBD2 call by TCRdb cannot be tested. From germline, CDR1 is SGHRS and CDR2 YFSETQ. This CDR3 comprises 15 residues. The chain's CDR3 is CASSLSGSHQDTQYF.

This sequence joins TRBV27 and TRBJ2-1. CDR3 size: 13 residues. Per the germline V gene, CDR1 is MNHEY and CDR2 is SMNVEV (reference sequence). CDR3 loop: CASSLSIGFEQFF.

This chain uses TRBV5-1 with TRBJ1-1. The CDR3 sequence is 14 residues long. The germline V gene has CDR1 SGHRS and CDR2 YFSETQ. The CDR3 reads CASSSGQINTEAFF.

The chain uses TRBV27 and TRBJ1-2; there is no DNA to check the TCRdb D call of TRBD1. The CDR3 consists of 14 residues. The V gene's germline CDR1 is MNHEY and CDR2 SMNVEV (reference sequence). The CDR3 loop reads CASTKTGDFYGYTF.

The chain joins TRBV5-6 to TRBJ2-2; TCRdb returns TRBD2, unconfirmable since there is no DNA. The CDR3 runs to 15 residues. The germline V gene encodes CDR1 SGHDT and CDR2 YYEEEE. The CDR3 region is CASSRTPEGTGELLF.

The chain employs TRBV29-1 and TRBJ2-1. This CDR3 has 11 residues. Germline V gene sequence: CDR1 SQVTM, CDR2 ANQGSEA. Here the CDR3 reads CSVARYNEQFF.

This chain uses TRBV7-9 with TRBJ2-7. Germline V gene lookup returns CDR1 SEHNR and CDR2 FQNEAQ (reference sequence). This CDR3 is built from 14 residues. This CDR3 is CASSLDKGSYEQYF.

The rearrangement uses TRBV9 and TRBJ2-3; lacking DNA, the TRBD2 call made by TCRdb goes unchecked. In germline, CDR1 is SGDLS, CDR2 YYNGEE. The CDR3 consists of 17 residues. The CDR3 here is CASSPGLAGGQADTQYF.

The chain combines TRBV5-1 with TRBJ1-1. CDR3 length equals 13 residues. Looked up from germline, CDR1 is SGHRS and CDR2 is YFSETQ. CDR3 amino acids: CASSLARTTEAFF.

The V call is TRBV29-1, the J call TRBJ1-2; TCRdb's D call of TRBD1 is untestable without DNA. Germline V gene data show CDR1 as SQVTM and CDR2 as ANQGSEA. CDR3 length equals 15 residues. CDR3 residues: CSVDGQDRVLNGYTF.